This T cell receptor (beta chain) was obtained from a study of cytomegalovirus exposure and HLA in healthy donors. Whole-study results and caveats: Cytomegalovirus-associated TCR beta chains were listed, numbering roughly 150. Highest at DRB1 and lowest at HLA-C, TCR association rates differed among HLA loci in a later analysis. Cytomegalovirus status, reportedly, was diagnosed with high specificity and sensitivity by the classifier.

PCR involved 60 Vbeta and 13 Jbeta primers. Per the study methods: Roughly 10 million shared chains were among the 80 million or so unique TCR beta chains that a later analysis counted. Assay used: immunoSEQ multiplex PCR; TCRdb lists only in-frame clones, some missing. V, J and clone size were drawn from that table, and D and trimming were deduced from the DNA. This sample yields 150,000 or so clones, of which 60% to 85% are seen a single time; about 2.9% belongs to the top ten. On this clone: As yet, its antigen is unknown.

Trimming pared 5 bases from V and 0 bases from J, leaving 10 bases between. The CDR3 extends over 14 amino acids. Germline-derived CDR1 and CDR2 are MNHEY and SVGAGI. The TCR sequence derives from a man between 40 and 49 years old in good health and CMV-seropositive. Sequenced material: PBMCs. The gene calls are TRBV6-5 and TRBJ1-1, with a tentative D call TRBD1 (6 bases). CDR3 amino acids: CASSGDKLNTEAFF. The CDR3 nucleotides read TGTGCCAGCAGTGGGGACAAGCTGAACACTGAAGCTTTCTTT.